This T cell receptor beta chain is from a study of shared clonotypes between healthy human individuals. The overall study: Each donor's CD4 naive and CD4 memory cells filled three plates apiece, CD8 naive two, and CD8 memory one.

The CDR3 is made up of 15 amino acids. The V end was cut by 3 bases, the J end by 0 bases, with 11 bases between. Germline assignment: CDR1 ENHRY and CDR2 SYGVKD. Assay used: immunoSEQ multiplex PCR; TCRdb lists only in-frame clones, some missing. Counted here are 1,400,000 or so clones, about 98.5% occurring once; the ten biggest clones make up 0.36%. The study, taken as a whole, reports: Large sequencing depth failed to make sorted-subset sequencing complete, rarefaction showed.

Comment on this clone: No antigen is known for it.

Those who donated, Caucasian adults without exception, all lived in Nashville, Tennessee. J is TRBJ1-2 and V is TRBV10-3, with D possibly being TRBD1 (5 bases). Sequencing was performed on naive CD4+ T cells sorted from blood. Subset reported: CD45RA+ positively selected. The TCR comes from a man younger than 45 in good health. CDR3 amino acids: CAISDRQGANYGYTF. DNA for the CDR3: TGTGCCATCAGTGATCGGCAGGGAGCTAACTATGGCTACACCTTC.